These 14 T cell receptor beta chains share one sample of origin, sequenced in a study of CD8 T cells in ankylosing spondylitis. Study observations and caveats: What seemed typical of ankylosing spondylitis blood was a TCR beta motif built from eight highly homologous variants.

Their antigens are not known. A single record per CDR3 protein comes from TCRdb applying MiXCR to the 5' RACE reads. Here the sample spans about 700,000 distinct CDR3 sequences, under 20% being singletons. Sample: blood, either unsorted or a sorted T cell fraction (not recorded which). These receptors originate from a male donor with ankylosing spondylitis.

This clonotype was found a few times. This chain joins TRBV6-5 and TRBJ1-1, with 7 bases aligning to TRBD1. Germline V gene data show CDR1 as MNHEY and CDR2 as SVGAGI. J was trimmed by 6 bases and V by 4 bases; bases with no gene match: 5. There are 13 residues in the CDR3. Written as DNA, the CDR3 is TGTGCCAGCAGTTCGACAGGGAGGCCTGAAGCTTTCTTT. Protein product: CASSSTGRPEAFF.

The chain is built from TRBV7-9 and TRBJ2-3, with D perhaps TRBD1 or TRBD2 (5 bases each). Germline V CDR1 and CDR2: SEHNR, FQNEAQ (reference sequence). The CDR3 is made up of 13 amino acids. Deletions cut 3 bases from V and 6 bases from J, with 10 bases between. The CDR3 nucleotides are TGTGCCAGCAGCTTGGGGGTGATGGATACGCAGTATTTT. Translated, it gives CASSLGVMDTQYF.

This clonotype was recorded a few times. The chain links TRBV4-2 to TRBJ1-1; D uncertain. V was clipped by 0 bases and J by 0 bases, with 8 bases between them. Per the germline V gene, CDR1 is LGHNA and CDR2 is YNFKEQ. The CDR3 extends over 15 amino acids. CDR3: CASSQDIGLNTEAFF. CDR3 coding DNA: TGTGCCAGCAGCCAAGATATAGGTTTGAACACTGAAGCTTTCTTT.

In its sample, this clonotype was seen once. The chain uses TRBV4-2 and TRBJ2-7; 8 bases are a match to TRBD2. The CDR3 totals 16 residues. Germline V gene lookup returns CDR1 LGHNA and CDR2 YNFKEQ. With V trimmed by 0 bases and J by 2 bases, 6 bases remained unmatched. DNA of the CDR3: TGTGCCAGCAGCCAAGAGTCACTAGCGGTTCCCTACGAGCAGTACTTC. It codes for CASSQESLAVPYEQYF.

The gene calls are TRBV21-1 and TRBJ2-5; the D call in the table, TRBD2, was not verified against the DNA. TRBV21-1 is a pseudogene. The CDR3 covers 17 residues. The CDR3 bases are TGTGCCAGCAGCAAAGACGTGAGGCGGGAGGACGGCAAGACCCAGTACTTC. Its translation: CASSKDVRREDGKTQYF.

This chain uses TRBV29-1 with TRBJ2-7, with D perhaps TRBD2 (7 bases). From germline, CDR1 is SQVTM and CDR2 ANQGSEA. This CDR3 has 13 amino acids. The V end was cut by 7 bases, the J end by 0 bases, with 13 bases between. The CDR3: CSAEAGASYEQYF. CDR3 DNA: TGCAGCGCCGAGGCGGGGGCCTCCTACGAGCAGTACTTC.

This chain joins TRBV5-1 and TRBJ2-2; no clear D gene. The CDR3 totals 15 residues. Trimming removed 4 bases at V and 4 bases at J, with 14 bases between. Looked up from germline, CDR1 is SGHRS and CDR2 is YFSETQ. CDR3 DNA sequence: TGCGCCAGCAGCCCCGGTGACGTGGGCACCGGGGAGCTGTTTTTT. Translation gives CASSPGDVGTGELFF.

The chain combines TRBV2 with TRBJ1-2; a weak D match, TRBD1 (5 bases). This CDR3 has 21 residues. Germline V gene data show CDR1 as SNHLY and CDR2 as FYNNEI. Trimming shortened V by 2 bases and J by 0 bases, and 28 bases separated the two germline ends. CDR3 in DNA: TGTGCCAGCAGTGAATTTGTCATTCTATCAGGGAACACCAGTCCTAACTATGGCTACACCTTC. Translation gives CASSEFVILSGNTSPNYGYTF.

The rearrangement links TRBV20-1 to TRBJ2-1; 8 positions match TRBD2. CDR1 and CDR2 (germline): DFQATT, SNEGSKA (reference sequence). The CDR3 sequence is 16 residues long. V lost 3 bases and J lost 0; bases outside the gene matches: 7. CDR3 in amino acids: CSARVLAGSSYNEQFF. The CDR3 coding sequence is TGCAGTGCTAGGGTCTTAGCGGGGAGCTCCTACAATGAGCAGTTCTTC.

This clonotype was picked up a small number of times. The V and J genes are TRBV27 and TRBJ2-5; the D gene is possibly TRBD2 (6 bases). This CDR3 contains 14 residues. V was trimmed by 0 bases and J by 3 bases, leaving 8 bases between them. CDR1 and CDR2 from the germline V gene are MNHEY and SMNVEV (reference sequence). In DNA, the CDR3 is TGTGCCAGCAGTTTATCGGGCGGGAAAGAGACCCAGTACTTC. This translates into CASSLSGGKETQYF.

This clonotype was recorded at least ten times. The gene calls are TRBV20-1 and TRBJ1-1, with D hard to call. The CDR3 is made up of 11 amino acids. The V end lost 3 bases, the J end lost 1 base, and 3 bases lay between the germline ends. CDR1 and CDR2 (germline): DFQATT, SNEGSKA (reference sequence). The CDR3 nucleotides are TGCAGTGCTAGGGGGAACACTGAAGCTTTCTTT. Amino acids: CSARGNTEAFF.

V gene TRBV20-1 combines with J gene TRBJ1-3; D is unresolved. CDR3 size: 14 residues. Germline V gene data show CDR1 as DFQATT and CDR2 as SNEGSKA (reference sequence). The V and J ends lost 4 bases and 0 bases respectively, with 10 bases between them. The CDR3: CSATGGYSGNTIYF. The CDR3 DNA sequence: TGCAGTGCTACGGGCGGATACTCTGGAAACACCATATATTTT.

This clonotype occurred once. V is TRBV3-1 and J is TRBJ2-7, with D unresolved. The CDR3 is made up of 14 amino acids. V lost 2 bases to trimming and J lost 2 bases, with 10 bases between them. Germline V gives CDR1 LGHDT, CDR2 YNNKEL (reference sequence). Here the CDR3 DNA reads TGTGCCAGCAGCCAACGGTGGGATCCCTACGAGCAGTACTTC. It codes for CASSQRWDPYEQYF.

The chain recombines TRBV10-3 with TRBJ2-2; D possibly corresponds to TRBD2 (5 bases). Germline V gene lookup returns CDR1 ENHRY and CDR2 SYGVKD. The ends were cut back, 5 bases at V and 3 bases at J, with 16 bases in the middle. This CDR3 has 16 amino acids. The CDR3 nucleotides are TGTGCCATCAGTCCTACGGCTAGCAGCTACACCGGGGAGCTGTTTTTT. It yields the protein CAISPTASSYTGELFF.